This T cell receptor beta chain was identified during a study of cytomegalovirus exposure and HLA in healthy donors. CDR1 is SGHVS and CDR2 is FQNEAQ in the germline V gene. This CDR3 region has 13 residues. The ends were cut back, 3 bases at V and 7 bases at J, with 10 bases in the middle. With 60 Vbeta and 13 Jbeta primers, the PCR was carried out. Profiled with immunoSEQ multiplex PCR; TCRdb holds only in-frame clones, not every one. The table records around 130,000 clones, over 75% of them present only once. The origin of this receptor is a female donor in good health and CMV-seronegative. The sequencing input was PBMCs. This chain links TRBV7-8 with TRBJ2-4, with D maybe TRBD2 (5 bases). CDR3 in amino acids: CASSFGEKNIQYF. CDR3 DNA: TGTGCCAGCAGCTTTGGGGAGAAGAACATTCAGTACTTC.